The T cell receptor beta chain described here comes from a study of T-cell memory formation after mild COVID-19 (dated by TCRdb to 2020 to 2023). Regarding the research as a whole: TCR sequence clusters from the two donors were largely donor specific. In two donors, T-cell clones that expanded and contracted after mild COVID-19 were followed by sequencing TCRalpha and TCRbeta repertoires longitudinally. Two young, previously healthy adult volunteers made up the cohort, one male and one female. On the study overall, not on this receptor specifically: Balanced CD4/CD8 phenotypes were observed for clones contracting from day 15 to 85, whereas a bias towards CD4+ was observed for a second wave of clones expanding from day 15 to 37. Whether the second-wave clones peaking on day 37 were SARS-CoV-2 specific was not confirmed. Some responding clones were detected in pre-infection memory, suggesting pre-existing cross-reactive memory T cells joined the SARS-CoV-2 response. Only a couple of mild cases were covered in the study, and larger cohorts including severe cases with pre-infection samples were considered necessary. Contracting CD4+ clones were located mainly in the CM and EM memory subsets, whereas CD8+ clones were found to be enriched in EMRA.

PBMCs were isolated by Ficoll-Paque density gradient centrifugation. This clonotype was found many times. Its recognized antigen is unknown. Base qualities are not provided; no much larger clone lies one nucleotide away. TCRdb lists the instrument as Illumina NovaSeq 6000. Using 5'RACE with constant-segment primers, TCRalpha and TCRbeta cDNA libraries were constructed, with sample barcodes and unique molecular identifiers added in the process. RNA was extracted from every sample with Trizol reagent. Amplification of the libraries took two PCR steps, and the second step added a second sample barcode plus Illumina TruSeq adapters. The libraries were sequenced on an Illumina NovaSeq using 2 x 150 bp paired-end reads. The authors processed their data as follows. Demultiplexing of reads and collapsing into UMI-guided consensus sequences were performed with migec v1.2.7. Using mixcr v2.1.11, the UMI consensuses were aligned to TRA and TRB V and J templates and assembled into clonotypes. A clonotype was counted as expanded or contracted only when both edgeR and NoisET called the clonotype significant, with the noise models trained on biological replicates. For edgeR calls, the thresholds were a false discovery rate-adjusted p below 0.01 and a log2 fold-change of 1. PCA with hierarchical clustering of max-normalized trajectories of the 1000 most abundant clonotypes was used as exploratory dynamics analysis. Separately sequenced CD4+ and CD8+ repertoires were used to assign a CD4 or CD8 phenotype to each responding clone. TCRdb reprocessed the public reads (quality trimming at Q25 with fastp, clone calling with MiXCR) and kept in-frame beta chains. Rows are combined by CDR3 protein, so each entry shows the most common genes and DNA. These V and J calls derive from TCRdb rather than the authors' analysis. The sample records more than 300,000 distinct CDR3 sequences, roughly an eighth of which are singletons. The top ten hold around 23% of the sample.

The CDR3, cysteine through phenylalanine, is 13 amino acids long. Left in the record is the CDR3 DNA by itself, 39 bases read in frame from the first base. V gives up 3 bases and J gives up 5 bases, and the segment between their germline ends measures 8 bases. Taken from the germline V gene, the CDR1 and CDR2 loops are SGHVS and FQNEAQ. The TCR was taken from a man between 18 and 35 years old who had mild COVID-19 (a few samples of this study predate the infection). The sample titles of this study are shuffled in the database, so cell type and time point are left out; the donor was told from shared clones. Sequencing was carried out using PBMCs or a T cell subset sorted from them (not recorded which). This chain joins TRBV7-8 to TRBJ1-5, with an unclear D gene assignment. The DNA is as follows: TGTGCCAGCAGCTTGGCACAAGATCAGCCCCAGCATTTT. Translated, this is CASSLAQDQPQHF.